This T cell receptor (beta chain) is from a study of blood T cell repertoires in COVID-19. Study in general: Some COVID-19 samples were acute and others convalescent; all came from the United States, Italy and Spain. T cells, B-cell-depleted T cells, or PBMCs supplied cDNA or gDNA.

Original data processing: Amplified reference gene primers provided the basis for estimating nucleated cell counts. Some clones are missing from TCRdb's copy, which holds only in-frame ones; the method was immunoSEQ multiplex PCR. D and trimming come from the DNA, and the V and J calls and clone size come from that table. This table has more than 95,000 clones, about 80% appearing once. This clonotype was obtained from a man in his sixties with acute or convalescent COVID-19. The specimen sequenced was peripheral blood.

The CDR3 protein is CASSSRTGASSYNSPLHF. In nucleotides, the CDR3 is TGTGCCAGCAGTTCCCGGACAGGGGCGAGCTCCTATAATTCACCCCTCCACTTT. The chain is built from TRBV28 and TRBJ1-6, with TRBD1 matching over 9 bases. Trimming removed 4 bases from V and 0 bases from J; junction bases left unmatched: 7. The CDR3 runs 18 residues. Germline V gene data show CDR1 as MDHEN and CDR2 as SYDVKM.